The 23 T cell receptor beta chains below come from one sample, sequenced in a study of blood T cell repertoires in COVID-19. Only in-frame clones appear in the TCRdb table, and some are missing; sequencing was by immunoSEQ multiplex PCR. This table holds approximately 200,000 clones, 75% to 90% found once. The sequenced sample was PBMCs or T cells enriched from blood (not recorded which). The receptors were sampled from a man aged 40-49 years who had recovered from COVID-19.

This chain joins TRBV5-4 and TRBJ1-1; possible D gene TRBD1, 6 bases. V was clipped by 0 bases and J by 3 bases, with 12 bases between them. The CDR3 is 15 residues long. From germline, CDR1 is SGHNT and CDR2 YYREEE (reference sequence). CDR3 amino acids: CASSLAQGTDTEAFF. CDR3 nucleotides: TGTGCCAGCAGCTTGGCACAGGGTACGGACACTGAAGCTTTCTTT.

J is TRBJ1-2 and V is TRBV9, with unresolved D. V gave up 4 bases and J gave up 3 bases, with 10 bases separating them. This CDR3 spans 13 amino acids. CDR1 and CDR2 from the germline V gene are SGDLS and YYNGEE. The CDR3 spells CASSHAGYYGYTF. The CDR3 bases are TGTGCCAGCAGCCATGCCGGGTACTATGGCTACACCTTC.

In nucleotides, the CDR3 is TGTGCCAGCAGATTGGACAGGGGGCATGGCTACACCTTC. This gives the protein CASRLDRGHGYTF. The chain is built from TRBV6-5 and TRBJ1-2, with TRBD1 matching 11 bases. The CDR3 has 13 residues. V lost 6 bases, J lost 6 bases, and 3 bases stayed unmatched. Germline values: CDR1 MNHEY, CDR2 SVGAGI.

This clone has a handful of counts. The rearrangement joins TRBV29-1 to TRBJ1-2, with D unresolved. The CDR3 is 11 amino acids. Trimming took 6 bases from V and 7 from J, leaving 12 bases between them. The germline V gene encodes CDR1 SQVTM and CDR2 ANQGSEA. The CDR3 loop reads CSVSSVRGYTF. The DNA for the CDR3 is TGCAGCGTCTCTTCAGTTCGTGGCTACACCTTC.

This chain joins TRBV11-2 and TRBJ2-1, with 9 bases identical to TRBD2. The CDR3 is 16 residues long. Trimming took 0 bases from V and 2 from J; bases not matched to a gene: 2. Germline lookup yields CDR1 SGHAT and CDR2 FQNNGV. CDR3 loop: CASSLERGGAYNEQFF. CDR3 nucleotides: TGTGCCAGCAGCTTAGAGCGGGGGGGCGCCTACAATGAGCAGTTCTTC.

This chain uses TRBV30 with TRBJ2-7, with a weak D call TRBD1 (6 bases). Germline V gene lookup returns CDR1 GTSNPN and CDR2 SVGIG (reference sequence). The CDR3 is 13 residues long. CDR3 region: CATSWGQGREQYF. The CDR3, as DNA: TGTGCTACCTCATGGGGGCAGGGTCGCGAGCAGTACTTC. Full variable domain (rest looked up from reference TRBV30 and TRBJ2-7): SQTIHQWPATLVQPVGSPLSLECTVEGTSNPNLYWYRQAAGRGLQLLFYSVGIGQISSEVPQNLSASRPQDRQFILSSKKLLLSDSGFYLCATSWGQGREQYFGPGTRLTVT.

This chain uses TRBV5-1 with TRBJ2-7; D possibly corresponds to TRBD2 (5 bases). CDR3 size: 15 residues. The germline gives CDR1 SGHRS, CDR2 YFSETQ. V lost 8 bases and J lost 0, with 18 bases in between. The CDR3 is CASRGGREVSYEQYF. CDR3 in DNA: TGCGCCAGTCGCGGTGGGAGAGAAGTCTCCTACGAGCAGTACTTC.

This clone appeared a single time. The chain carries TRBV5-1 and TRBJ2-1; 10 nucleotides agree with TRBD2. V shed 1 base, J shed 0 bases, and the junction held 4 bases outside the gene matches. Germline assignment: CDR1 SGHRS and CDR2 YFSETQ. The CDR3 is 17 residues long. This CDR3 is CASSLLGTSASYNEQFF. The CDR3 nucleotides read TGCGCCAGCAGCTTGTTAGGGACTAGCGCCTCCTACAATGAGCAGTTCTTC.

The CDR3 region has the DNA TGTGCCAGCAGTTACGGGTCCGGCGGATCACCCCTCCACTTT. The encoded protein is CASSYGSGGSPLHF. The chain carries TRBV6-5 and TRBJ1-6; D uncertain. The CDR3 covers 14 residues. Trimming took off 2 bases at V and 10 bases at J, with 12 bases between the two ends. The germline V gene encodes CDR1 MNHEY and CDR2 SVGAGI.

The genes are TRBV7-2 and TRBJ2-1; D is unresolved. The CDR3 extends over 12 amino acids. Germline V gene lookup returns CDR1 SGHTA and CDR2 FQGNSA. Trimming removed 4 bases at V and 4 bases at J, with 5 bases between. The DNA for the CDR3 is TGTGCCAGCAGCTCTCCTTACAATGAGCAGTTCTTC. Translation: CASSSPYNEQFF.

In this sample, this clone turned up once. The DNA for the CDR3 is TGTGCCAGCAGTCGGGAGGTCCAGCCCCAGCATTTT. It translates to CASSREVQPQHF. V gene TRBV6-5 combines with J gene TRBJ1-5; D gene ambiguous. This CDR3 is built from 12 residues. The V gene's germline CDR1 is MNHEY and CDR2 SVGAGI. V shed 5 bases and J shed 7 bases, with 9 bases lying between them.

The chain recombines TRBV5-1 with TRBJ2-2; 7 nucleotides align to TRBD2. With V trimmed by 3 bases and J by 1 base, 6 bases remained unmatched. CDR3 size: 16 residues. From germline, CDR1 is SGHRS and CDR2 YFSETQ. In DNA form, the CDR3 reads TGCGCCAGCAGCTCACCCGGGGGGATGAACACCGGGGAGCTGTTTTTT. Translated: CASSSPGGMNTGELFF.

The chain employs TRBV2 and TRBJ1-5; D is unclear. Germline CDR1 is SNHLY and CDR2 is FYNNEI. The CDR3 consists of 15 residues. The V gene lost 6 bases and the J gene lost 0 bases, with 12 bases spanning the gap. CDR3: CASREFRGSNQPQHF. CDR3 bases: TGTGCCAGCAGAGAATTTCGGGGTAGCAATCAGCCCCAGCATTTT.

The chain links TRBV3-1 (or the pseudogene TRBV3-2) to TRBJ1-5, with TRBD1 as a possible D gene (5 bases). V dropped 1 base and J dropped 5 bases, with 12 bases sitting between them. This CDR3 region has 15 residues. Germline-derived CDR1 and CDR2 are LGHDT and YNNKEL (reference sequence). CDR3 in amino acids: CASSQGKTAHQPQHF. CDR3 sequence (DNA): TGTGCCAGCAGCCAAGGGAAGACAGCACATCAGCCCCAGCATTTT.

V and J are TRBV5-1 and TRBJ2-1; no definite D call. With 0 bases removed from V and 8 bases from J, the gap between germline ends came to 12 bases. Germline-derived CDR1 and CDR2 are SGHRS and YFSETQ. The CDR3 is 14 residues long. CDR3 nucleotide sequence: TGCGCCAGCAGCTTGGAGGTCCAGGTGTATGAGCAGTTCTTC. As protein: CASSLEVQVYEQFF.

This chain uses TRBV29-1 with TRBJ1-1; no clear D. The CDR3 sequence is 12 residues long. V lost 6 bases to trimming and J lost 6 bases, with 14 bases between them. Germline V gene lookup returns CDR1 SQVTM and CDR2 ANQGSEA. CDR3 nucleotide sequence: TGCAGCGTCAGCCTGTCCGGGGCTGAAGCTTTCTTT. Its translation is CSVSLSGAEAFF.

The chain has TRBV18 and TRBJ1-2; possible D gene TRBD1, 5 bases. The CDR3 runs 14 residues. Trimming stripped 3 bases from V and 8 bases from J, with 16 bases between. Germline V gene lookup returns CDR1 KGHSH and CDR2 LQKENI. CDR3 sequence reads: CASSPSGDSAGYTF. In nucleotides, the CDR3 is TGTGCCAGCTCACCGTCGGGGGATTCAGCCGGCTACACCTTC.

The CDR3 nucleotides read TGTGCCAGCAGTGACAACATCCGGGACAGTTTGAGAAAACTGTTTTTT. As protein: CASSDNIRDSLRKLFF. This chain joins TRBV2 and TRBJ1-4; 7 nucleotides agree with TRBD1. The CDR3 spans 16 residues. The J segment lost 10 bases and the V segment lost 3 bases, leaving 14 bases of the junction unmatched. CDR1 and CDR2 from the germline V gene are SNHLY and FYNNEI.

This clone was detected many times. The V gene is TRBV5-1, the J gene TRBJ1-2; 9 nucleotides agree with TRBD1. This CDR3 has 14 amino acids. J lost 7 bases, V lost 5 bases, and 9 bases had no gene match. Germline CDR1 and CDR2: SGHRS and YFSETQ. CDR3: CASRLDRGGSGYTF. Here the CDR3 DNA reads TGCGCCAGCAGACTCGACAGGGGGGGATCTGGCTACACCTTC.

The chain joins TRBV14 to TRBJ2-7; D ambiguous. CDR3 size: 11 residues. CDR1 SGHDN and CDR2 FVKESK come from the germline V gene. Trimming removed 1 base at V and 7 bases at J, with 5 bases between. CDR3 protein: CASSQVEEQYF. The CDR3 nucleotides read TGTGCCAGCAGCCAAGTGGAGGAGCAGTACTTC. The whole variable domain, remainder taken from reference TRBV14 and TRBJ2-7, is EAGVTQFPSHSVIEKGQTVTLRCDPISGHDNLYWYRRVMGKEIKFLLHFVKESKQDESGMPNNRFLAERTGGTYSTLKVQPAELEDSGVYFCASSQVEEQYFGPGTRLTVT.

This chain links TRBV10-3 with TRBJ1-3; 7 bases match TRBD1. J gave up 3 bases and V 8 bases, and 7 bases lay outside the gene matches. The CDR3 runs to 14 residues. CDR1 is ENHRY, CDR2 SYGVKD, per germline. The CDR3 loop reads CAIWKGARGNTIYF. In nucleotides, the CDR3 is TGTGCCATCTGGAAGGGGGCGCGTGGAAACACCATATATTTT.

This clone has only a few counts. The V gene is TRBV7-9, the J gene TRBJ1-2; TRBD1 might be the D (6 bases). The germline V and J ends were trimmed by 4 bases and 8 bases, with 14 bases remaining between them. Per germline, CDR1 SEHNR and CDR2 FQNEAQ (reference sequence). The CDR3 is made up of 13 amino acids. The DNA of the CDR3 is TGTGCCAGCAGCTCAACCCCAGGGGAAGGCTACACCTTC. Its protein is CASSSTPGEGYTF.

This clone occurred a few times. The chain links TRBV7-8 to TRBJ1-1; D remains ambiguous. The germline V gene has CDR1 SGHVS and CDR2 FQNEAQ. This CDR3 is built from 14 residues. Trimming pared 2 bases from V and 5 bases from J, leaving 12 bases between. CDR3 sequence: CASSLRWEWTEAFF. CDR3 in DNA: TGTGCCAGCAGCTTACGTTGGGAGTGGACTGAAGCTTTCTTT. Variable domain in full (rest from reference TRBV7-8 and TRBJ1-1): GAGVSQSPRYKVAKRGQDVALRCDPISGHVSLFWYQQALGQGPEFLTYFQNEAQLDKSGLPSDRFFAERPEGSVSTLKIQRTQQEDSAVYLCASSLRWEWTEAFFGQGTRLTVV.